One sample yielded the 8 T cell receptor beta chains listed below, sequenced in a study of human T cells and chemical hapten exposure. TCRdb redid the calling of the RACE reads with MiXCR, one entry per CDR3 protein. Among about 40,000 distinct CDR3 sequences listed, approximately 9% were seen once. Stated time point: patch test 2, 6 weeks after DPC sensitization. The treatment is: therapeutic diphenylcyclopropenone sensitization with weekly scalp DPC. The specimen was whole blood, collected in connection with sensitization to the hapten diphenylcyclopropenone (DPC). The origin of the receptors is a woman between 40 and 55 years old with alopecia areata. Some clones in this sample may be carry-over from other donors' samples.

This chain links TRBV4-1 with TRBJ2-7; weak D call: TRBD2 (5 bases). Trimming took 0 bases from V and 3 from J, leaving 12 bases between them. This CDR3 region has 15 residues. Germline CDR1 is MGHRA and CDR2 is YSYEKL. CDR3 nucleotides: TGCGCCAGCAGCCAAGATCGAAGCGGAGTCTACGAGCAGTACTTC. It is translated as CASSQDRSGVYEQYF.

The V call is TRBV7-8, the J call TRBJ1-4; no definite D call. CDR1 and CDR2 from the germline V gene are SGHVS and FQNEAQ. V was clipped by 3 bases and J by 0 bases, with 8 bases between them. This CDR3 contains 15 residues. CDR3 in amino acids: CASSLEGATNEKLFF. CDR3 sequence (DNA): TGTGCCAGCAGCTTGGAGGGAGCAACTAATGAAAAACTGTTTTTT.

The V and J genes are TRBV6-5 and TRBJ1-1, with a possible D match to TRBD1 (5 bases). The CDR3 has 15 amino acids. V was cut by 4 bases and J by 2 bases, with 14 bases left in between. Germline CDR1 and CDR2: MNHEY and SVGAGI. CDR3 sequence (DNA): TGTGCCAGCAGTTCCGCGTTGACAGCTAACACTGAAGCTTTCTTT. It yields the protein CASSSALTANTEAFF.

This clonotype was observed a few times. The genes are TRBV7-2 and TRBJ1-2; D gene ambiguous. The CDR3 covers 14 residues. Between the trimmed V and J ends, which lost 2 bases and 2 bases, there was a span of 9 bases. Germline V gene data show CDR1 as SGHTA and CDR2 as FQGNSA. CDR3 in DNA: TGTGCCAGCAGCTTACACAGAACCAACTATGGCTACACCTTC. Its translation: CASSLHRTNYGYTF.

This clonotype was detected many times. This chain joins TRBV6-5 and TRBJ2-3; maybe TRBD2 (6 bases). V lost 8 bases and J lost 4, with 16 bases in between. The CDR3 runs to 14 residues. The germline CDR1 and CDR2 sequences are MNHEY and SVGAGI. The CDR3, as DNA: TGTGCCAGCGAGGGCGGGGACGGCGCAGATACGCAGTATTTT. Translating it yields CASEGGDGADTQYF.

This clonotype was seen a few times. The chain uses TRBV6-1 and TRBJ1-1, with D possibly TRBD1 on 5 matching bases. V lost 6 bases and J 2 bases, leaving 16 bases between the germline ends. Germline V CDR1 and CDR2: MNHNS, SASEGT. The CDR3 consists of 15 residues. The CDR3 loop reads CASRLVVGVNTEAFF. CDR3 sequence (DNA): TGTGCCAGCAGGCTGGTGGTGGGGGTAAACACTGAAGCTTTCTTT.

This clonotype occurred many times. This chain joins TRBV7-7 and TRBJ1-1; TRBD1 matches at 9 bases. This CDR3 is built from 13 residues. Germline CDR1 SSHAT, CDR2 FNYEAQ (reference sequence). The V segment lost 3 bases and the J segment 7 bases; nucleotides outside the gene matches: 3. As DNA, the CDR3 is TGTGCCAGCAGCTTCGACAGGGGGGGTGAAGCTTTCTTT. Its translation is CASSFDRGGEAFF.

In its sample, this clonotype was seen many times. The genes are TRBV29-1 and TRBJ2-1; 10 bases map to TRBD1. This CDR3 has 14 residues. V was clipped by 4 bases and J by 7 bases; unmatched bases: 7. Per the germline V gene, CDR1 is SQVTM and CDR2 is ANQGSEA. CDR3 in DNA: TGCAGCGTTGTCCTTTGGACAGGGGGAAATGAGCAGTTCTTC. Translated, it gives CSVVLWTGGNEQFF.